The TCR beta chain under discussion was sequenced for a study of control samples from healthy donors and cancer patients. This clone was observed a few times. Germline V gene sequence: CDR1 SNHLY, CDR2 FYNNEI. Trimming left V 6 bases short and J 1 base short, with 5 bases between. This CDR3 region has 12 residues. Only in-frame clones appear in the TCRdb table, and some are missing; sequencing was by immunoSEQ multiplex PCR. Of 130,000 or so clones listed, roughly nine tenths are singletons. The chain employs TRBV2 and TRBJ2-3; D unclear. The sequence derives from a man aged 45-60 years in good health. Material for sequencing was blood. The CDR3 is CASRLGTDTQYF. In DNA, the CDR3 is TGTGCCAGCAGATTGGGCACAGATACGCAGTATTTT.